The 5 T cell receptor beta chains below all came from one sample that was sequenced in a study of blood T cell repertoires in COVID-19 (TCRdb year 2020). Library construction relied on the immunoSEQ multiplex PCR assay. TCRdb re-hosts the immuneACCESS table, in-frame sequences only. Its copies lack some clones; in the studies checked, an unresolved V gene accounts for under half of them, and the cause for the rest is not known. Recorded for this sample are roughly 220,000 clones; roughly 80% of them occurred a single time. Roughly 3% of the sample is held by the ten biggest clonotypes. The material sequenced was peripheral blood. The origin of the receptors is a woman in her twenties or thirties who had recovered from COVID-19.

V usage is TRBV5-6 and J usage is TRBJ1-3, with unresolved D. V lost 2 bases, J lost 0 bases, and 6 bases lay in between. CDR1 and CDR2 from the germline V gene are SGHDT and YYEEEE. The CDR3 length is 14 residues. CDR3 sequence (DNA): TGTGCCAGCAGCTTCCCTCCCTCTGGAAACACCATATATTTT. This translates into CASSFPPSGNTIYF. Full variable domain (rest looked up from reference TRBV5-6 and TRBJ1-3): DAGVTQSPTHLIKTRGQQVTLRCSPKSGHDTVSWYQQALGQGPQFIFQYYEEEERQRGNFPDRFSGHQFPNYSSELNVNALLLGDSALYLCASSFPPSGNTIYFGEGSWLTVV.

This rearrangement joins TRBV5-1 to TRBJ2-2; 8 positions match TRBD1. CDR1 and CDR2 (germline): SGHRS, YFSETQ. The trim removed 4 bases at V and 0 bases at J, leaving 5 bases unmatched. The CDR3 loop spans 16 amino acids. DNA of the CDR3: TGCGCCAGCAGCCCCGGACAGGGATCGAACACCGGGGAGCTGTTTTTT. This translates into CASSPGQGSNTGELFF.

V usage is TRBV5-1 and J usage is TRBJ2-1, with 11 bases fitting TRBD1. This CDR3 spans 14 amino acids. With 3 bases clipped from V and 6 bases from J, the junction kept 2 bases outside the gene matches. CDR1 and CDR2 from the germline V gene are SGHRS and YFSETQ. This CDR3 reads CASSWGQGVNEQFF. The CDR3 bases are TGCGCCAGCAGCTGGGGACAGGGGGTCAATGAGCAGTTCTTC.

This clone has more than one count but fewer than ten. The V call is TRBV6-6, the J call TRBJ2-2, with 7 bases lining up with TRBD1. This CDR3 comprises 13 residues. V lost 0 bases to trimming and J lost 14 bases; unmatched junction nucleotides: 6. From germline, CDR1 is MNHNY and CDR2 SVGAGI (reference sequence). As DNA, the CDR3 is TGTGCCAGCAGTTACTCCTTTAGGGACAGTCTGTTTTTT. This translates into CASSYSFRDSLFF.

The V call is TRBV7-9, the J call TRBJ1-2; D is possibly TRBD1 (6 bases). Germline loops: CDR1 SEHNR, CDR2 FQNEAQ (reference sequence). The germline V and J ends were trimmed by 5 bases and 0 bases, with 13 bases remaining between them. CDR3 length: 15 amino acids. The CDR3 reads CASSPGAQTNYGYTF. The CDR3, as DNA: TGTGCCAGCAGCCCAGGGGCACAGACTAACTATGGCTACACCTTC.